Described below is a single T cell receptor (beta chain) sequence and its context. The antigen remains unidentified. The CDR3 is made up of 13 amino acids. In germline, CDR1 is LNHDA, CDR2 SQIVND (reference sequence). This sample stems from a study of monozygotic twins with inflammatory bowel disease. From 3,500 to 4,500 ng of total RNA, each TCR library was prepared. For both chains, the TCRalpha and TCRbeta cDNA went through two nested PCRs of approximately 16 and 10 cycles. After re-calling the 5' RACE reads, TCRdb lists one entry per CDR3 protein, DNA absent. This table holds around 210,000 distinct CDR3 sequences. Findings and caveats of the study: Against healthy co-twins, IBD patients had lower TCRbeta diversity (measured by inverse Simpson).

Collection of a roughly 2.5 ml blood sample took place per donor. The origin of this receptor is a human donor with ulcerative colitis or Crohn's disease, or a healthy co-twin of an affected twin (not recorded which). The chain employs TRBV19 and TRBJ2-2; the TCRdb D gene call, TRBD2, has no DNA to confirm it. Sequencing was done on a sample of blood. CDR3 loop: CASSGEFTGELFF.